One sample yielded the 19 T cell receptor beta chains listed below, sequenced in a study of prognosis after radiotherapy for stage I lung cancer. TCR beta CDR3 was amplified from genomic DNA by two-round multiplex PCR. Primers specific to each TRBV and TRBJ gene were used in first-round PCR. MiXCR, applied by TCRdb to the multiplex PCR reads, yields one record per CDR3 protein. Here the sample spans around 14,000 distinct CDR3 sequences, around 35% being singletons. This specimen consisted of PBMCs, obtained before or after stereotactic body radiation therapy (not recorded which). The receptor source for this set is a donor at least 50 years old with non-small cell lung cancer.

This clonotype was seen a single time. It differs at one base from a far larger clone, so likely a read error. The V and J genes are TRBV7-9 and TRBJ2-3, with TRBD2 matching over 8 bases. Germline V lookup: CDR1 SEHNR, CDR2 FQNEAQ (reference sequence). The CDR3 is made up of 15 amino acids. CDR3 DNA sequence: TGTGCCAGGAGCTTACTAGCGGAGAACACAGATACGCAGTATTTT. Encoded protein: CARSLLAENTDTQYF.

This clonotype was counted at least ten times. This chain uses TRBV28 with TRBJ2-3; TRBD1 matches at 9 bases. Germline V lookup: CDR1 MDHEN, CDR2 SYDVKM. The CDR3 extends over 13 amino acids. The junction had 6 bases not matched to a gene; V was cut back by 10 bases and J by 4 bases. DNA of the CDR3: TGTGCCACCGGGACAGGGATCGCAGATACGCAGTATTTT. Protein: CATGTGIADTQYF. The full variable domain, rest sourced from reference TRBV28 and TRBJ2-3, is DVKVTQSSRYLVKRTGEKVFLECVQDMDHENMFWYRQDPGLGLRLIYFSYDVKMKEKGDIPEGYSVSREKKERFSLILESASTNQTSMYLCATGTGIADTQYFGPGTRLTVL.

This clonotype was seen many times. This rearrangement joins TRBV28 to TRBJ1-3; 8 bases are a match to TRBD1. This CDR3 comprises 14 residues. V was pared by 8 bases and J by 4 bases, with 7 bases of the junction left unmatched. Germline assignment: CDR1 MDHEN and CDR2 SYDVKM. CDR3 protein: CASFQGALGNTIYF. In DNA, the CDR3 is TGTGCCAGCTTTCAGGGGGCTTTAGGAAACACCATATATTTT. Drawing the rest from reference TRBV28 and TRBJ1-3, the complete variable domain is DVKVTQSSRYLVKRTGEKVFLECVQDMDHENMFWYRQDPGLGLRLIYFSYDVKMKEKGDIPEGYSVSREKKERFSLILESASTNQTSMYLCASFQGALGNTIYFGEGSWLTVV.

This clonotype is a singleton in its sample. Mismatch with germline at one junction end may stem from a read error. J is TRBJ2-1 and V is TRBV11-2; TRBD2 agrees at 13 bases. The CDR3 has 20 residues. Looked up from germline, CDR1 is SGHAT and CDR2 is FQNNGV. CDR3 loop: CASRHPYGLAGEGSYNEQFF. The CDR3 bases are TGTGCCAGCAGGCATCCTTATGGACTAGCGGGAGAAGGGTCCTACAATGAGCAGTTTTTC.

This clonotype was seen ten or more times. A read error may explain this, as a much larger clone is one base away. V and J are TRBV28 and TRBJ2-7; tentatively, D is TRBD2 (5 bases). Trimming cost V 7 bases and J 8 bases, with 15 bases left between them. Germline CDR1 and CDR2: MDHEN and SYDVKM. This CDR3 is 12 amino acids long. This chain's CDR3 is CASNPRAGQQYF. CDR3 in DNA: TGTGCCAGCAACCCGCGGGCGGGCCAGCAGTACTTC.

The rearrangement uses TRBV27 and TRBJ1-6; no clear D gene. The V and J ends lost 0 bases and 10 bases respectively, with 13 bases between them. Germline V gene lookup returns CDR1 MNHEY and CDR2 SMNVEV (reference sequence). The CDR3 length is 15 residues. The DNA of the CDR3 is TGTGCCAGCAGTTTATCGGAAGGGATAAAGTCACCCCTCCACTTT. It codes for CASSLSEGIKSPLHF.

V gene TRBV20-1 combines with J gene TRBJ2-7; 12 bases map to TRBD1. CDR1 is DFQATT and CDR2 is SNEGSKA in the germline V gene (reference sequence). The CDR3 has 14 residues. The CDR3 is CSVPRDRGLLDQYF. Here the CDR3 DNA reads TGCAGCGTCCCCAGGGACAGGGGGCTGTTGGATCAGTACTTC.

This clonotype was seen ten or more times. The chain uses TRBV29-1 and TRBJ2-3; D gene unclear. The CDR3 has 12 amino acids. Trimming pared 3 bases from V and 3 bases from J, leaving 7 bases between. Germline CDR1 and CDR2: SQVTM and ANQGSEA. The chain's CDR3 is CSVEEGTDTQYF. The CDR3 nucleotides read TGCAGCGTTGAGGAAGGTACAGATACGCAGTATTTT.

The chain has TRBV13 and TRBJ2-1, with TRBD1 matching 9 bases. Germline V lookup: CDR1 PRHDT, CDR2 FYEKMQ (reference sequence). There are 12 residues in the CDR3. J lost 16 bases, V lost 5 bases, and 9 bases had no gene match. The CDR3 protein is CASSQLQGALFF. Here the CDR3 DNA reads TGTGCCAGCAGCCAACTACAGGGGGCGTTATTCTTC.

Concerning this clonotype: Mismatch with germline at one junction end may stem from a read error. The chain recombines TRBV6-2 or TRBV6-3 with TRBJ1-2; D not certain. Germline-derived CDR1 and CDR2 are MNHEY and SVGEGT. This CDR3 spans 14 amino acids. CDR3 coding DNA: TGTGCAAGCAGTTATTGGAGGAGCGGCTATGGCTACACCTTC. The encoded protein is CASSYWRSGYGYTF.

Note on this clonotype: It differs at one base from a far larger clone, so likely a read error. This sequence joins TRBV6-5 and TRBJ2-1; 10 bases fit TRBD2. Trimming removed 5 bases from V and 6 bases from J; junction bases left unmatched: 10. Germline lookup yields CDR1 MNHEY and CDR2 SVGAGI. The CDR3 has 16 amino acids. CDR3 nucleotide sequence: TGTGCCAGCAGTGTCTTGCTGGGACTAGCGTCCAATGAGCAGTTCTTC. Its protein product is CASSVLLGLASNEQFF.

The table lists this clonotype with many counts. The chain is built from TRBV18 and TRBJ1-6, with D perhaps matching TRBD1 (5 bases). Germline CDR1 is KGHSH and CDR2 is LQKENI. Trimming pared 4 bases from V and 7 bases from J, leaving 17 bases between. This CDR3 has 16 amino acids. The CDR3 reads CASSLQPGPLNSPLHF. DNA for the CDR3: TGTGCCAGCTCACTACAGCCGGGACCCCTAAATTCACCCCTCCACTTT.

This clonotype was seen many times. V is TRBV4-2 and J is TRBJ1-6; D unclear. This CDR3 comprises 15 residues. CDR1 LGHNA and CDR2 YNFKEQ come from the germline V gene. Trimming stripped 5 bases from V and 9 bases from J, with 17 bases between. Here the CDR3 reads CASSSRLIRLSPLHF. The CDR3 nucleotides are TGTGCCAGCAGCTCTCGGCTAATCAGGCTTTCACCCCTCCACTTT.

In its sample, this clonotype ranks as medium-sized. This rearrangement joins TRBV11-2 to TRBJ2-1; 11 nucleotides agree with TRBD2. The V segment lost 6 bases and the J segment 0 bases; nucleotides outside the gene matches: 16. The germline gives CDR1 SGHAT, CDR2 FQNNGV. This CDR3 is 20 amino acids long. The CDR3 DNA reads as TGTGCCAGCAGGCCCCCTAGCGGGGGGCCACCTTTTAGCTCCTACAATGAGCAGTTCTTC. This sequence encodes CASRPPSGGPPFSSYNEQFF.

This clonotype was detected ten times or more. A read error may be the cause here, since a much bigger clone is one base away. The chain carries TRBV6-5 and TRBJ1-1; D call uncertain. Germline-derived CDR1 and CDR2 are MNHEY and SVGAGI. This CDR3 region has 14 residues. Here the CDR3 reads CASSYSGQNTEASF. The CDR3 DNA follows: TGTGCCAGCAGTTACTCCGGGCAGAACACTGAAGCTTCCTTT.

This chain joins TRBV5-1 and TRBJ2-3, with a tentative D call TRBD1 (6 bases). The CDR3 extends over 14 amino acids. Deletions cut 4 bases from V and 0 bases from J, with 9 bases between. The germline V gene encodes CDR1 SGHRS and CDR2 YFSETQ. CDR3: CASSTTGSTDTQYF. CDR3 DNA: TGCGCCAGCAGCACTACAGGGAGCACAGATACGCAGTATTTT.

Remarks on this clonotype: A far bigger clonotype differs at one base, so this is likely a read error. The chain has TRBV6-4 and TRBJ1-5; unclear D gene. Germline CDR1 MRHNA, CDR2 SNTAGT. CDR3 length: 13 residues. The ends were cut back, 7 bases at V and 4 bases at J, with 11 bases in the middle. Written as DNA, the CDR3 is TGTGCCAGCACCTTAACTAGGAATCAGCCCCAGCATTTT. Translation: CASTLTRNQPQHF.

This chain joins TRBV7-8 and TRBJ2-2; D unresolved. Per germline, CDR1 SGHVS and CDR2 FQNEAQ. CDR3 length equals 15 residues. Trimming stripped 7 bases from V and 4 bases from J, with 16 bases between. This CDR3 is CASTTCSVGTGELFF. DNA of the CDR3: TGTGCCAGCACCACCTGCAGTGTCGGCACCGGGGAGCTGTTTTTT.

This clonotype has at least ten counts. The V and J genes are TRBV29-1 and TRBJ1-2; maybe TRBD1 (5 bases). This CDR3 has 14 residues. Germline CDR1 reads SQVTM; CDR2 reads ANQGSEA. Trimming removed 0 bases from V and 5 bases from J, with 13 bases in between. CDR3 DNA: TGCAGCGTTGAAGATATCGGGACCCAATATGGCTACACCTTC. Amino acids: CSVEDIGTQYGYTF. The variable domain in full, with the rest retrieved from reference TRBV29-1 and TRBJ1-2, is SAVISQKPSRDICQRGTSLTIQCQVDSQVTMMFWYRQQPGQSLTLIATANQGSEATYESGFVIDKFPISRPNLTFSTLTVSNMSPEDSSIYLCSVEDIGTQYGYTFGSGTRLTVV.